The entry that follows covers one T cell receptor beta chain sequence. This clonotype was found many times. What antigen it recognizes has not been identified. It has no much larger one-base neighbor in the sample; base qualities were not kept. cDNA synthesis used template-switch 5'RACE with a primer carrying a 10-nucleotide random unique molecular identifier tagging each TCR transcript. Every sequencing run yielded over 170 million TCR-beta sequences covering 15-18 subjects. Total RNA was extracted with the RNeasy kit. TCR-beta VDJ regions were amplified with primers for the TCR constant region and the 5'RACE anchor, using the KAPA Real-time Library Amplification kit. Sample indexes and Illumina adaptors were added in a first PCR, and a second PCR then increased library yield. After Ampure bead purification, the roughly 650 bp TCR product was size-selected on a 2% E-gel SizeSelection system. Before pooling, library quality was checked on a Bioanalyzer, concentration was measured with Qubit, and libraries were quantified with the Kapa Library Quantification kit. Paired-end 2 x 150 bp sequencing of the libraries was performed on an Illumina HiSeq 2500. To increase sequence diversity, about 23-32% phiX was spiked into each library pool. The original pipeline was this. Quality-filtered reads were processed with the UMI-based MiGEC pipeline, which removed over 80% of raw TCR sequences during error correction. VDJ genes were aligned to IMGT germline references, and clonotypes were defined by unique CDR3 amino acid sequence plus V-J genes. Clonal expansion, Shannon diversity, and CDR3 relatedness (CalcPairwiseDistances, ClusterSamples) were evaluated with VDJtools, and phylogenetic trees were built with CLCbio workbench. Using coefficient-of-variation modelling across technical triplicates, the study counted a clone as expanded if it had at least 8 unique UMIs. TCRdb handled the public reads itself, with Q25 trimming in fastp and clone calling in MiXCR, and kept productive beta chains. Every distinct CDR3 protein forms one entry, paired with its most common genes and DNA. These V and J calls derive from TCRdb rather than the authors' analysis. For this sample there are 53,000 or so distinct CDR3 sequences; 7.5% to 9.5% appear just once. Under 2.5% of the sample belongs to the ten largest clones.

This entry comes from a study of neurological immune-mediated disorders (dated by TCRdb to between 2017 and 2020). Regarding the complete study: The study compared peripheral blood TCR-beta repertoires of HTLV-I-associated myelopathy (HAM/TSP) patients, multiple sclerosis patients and healthy controls using UMI-based sequencing. Of the 68 subjects in the cohort, approximately 15 were HAM/TSP patients, about 34 were multiple sclerosis patients, and approximately 20 were healthy controls. Longitudinal HAM/TSP donors and healthy donors each had 3 time-points at intervals of roughly 3-40 months. Alongside PBMC samples, the set of approximately 100 TCR-beta libraries contained longitudinal samples, technical triplicates, and paired CD4+ and CD8+ T-cell subsets that had been sorted.

The time point label on this specimen signifies: longitudinal time-point 3. Blood bank volunteers in Maryland, USA served as the healthy controls. For unsorted PBMC libraries, 2 million PBMCs were used after storage in RNAlater at -80 degrees C until RNA extraction. Peripheral blood was subjected to Ficoll-Hypaque density gradient centrifugation to isolate PBMCs, which were then cryopreserved in liquid nitrogen. General study outcomes and caveats: TCR clonal expansion was greatest in HAM/TSP patients and smallest in MS patients, who ranked below even healthy controls. Across subjects, expanded clones never shared an identical CDR3 amino acid sequence, which suggests that the TCR-beta repertoires in every group were private.

Trimming costs V 2 bases and J 5 bases, and their ends lie 13 bases apart. The CDR3 holds 15 amino acids from the cysteine to the phenylalanine. CDR3 DNA is the only sequence kept; it has 45 bases, read in frame from the first base. The CDR1 and CDR2 encoded by the germline V gene are MGHDK and SYGVNS. The chain is assembled from TRBV25-1 and TRBJ2-1; D gene: possibly TRBD2, on 5 matching bases. The source is a woman between 35 and 50 years old in good health. The sequenced sample consisted of PBMCs. The CDR3 reads as follows: CASSEGERDDNEQFF. The nucleotides read TGTGCCAGCAGTGAAGGGGAGCGAGACGACAATGAGCAGTTCTTC.